Shown below are 22 T cell receptor beta chains from a single sample sequenced in a study of control samples from healthy donors and cancer patients. Sequencing used immunoSEQ multiplex PCR; TCRdb keeps in-frame clones, though not all of them. The sample contains about 51,000 clones, around nine tenths of which appear only once. Sequenced material: PBMCs. These TCRs come from a man in his forties or fifties with head and neck cancer.

J is TRBJ2-5 and V is TRBV19, with a weak D call TRBD1 (5 bases). Germline CDR1 and CDR2: LNHDA and SQIVND (reference sequence). This CDR3 contains 13 residues. With 4 bases removed from V and 0 bases from J, the gap between germline ends came to 6 bases. This CDR3 reads CASSRTNQETQYF. CDR3 DNA sequence: TGTGCCAGTAGTAGGACAAACCAAGAGACCCAGTACTTC. The full variable domain, its missing parts supplied by reference TRBV19 and TRBJ2-5, is DGGITQSPKYLFRKEGQNVTLSCEQNLNHDAMYWYRQDPGQGLRLIYYSQIVNDFQKGDIAEGYSVSREKKESFPLTVTSAQKNPTAFYLCASSRTNQETQYFGPGTRLLVL.

The chain combines TRBV19 with TRBJ2-3; tentatively, D is TRBD2 (6 bases). The germline V and J ends were trimmed by 5 bases and 2 bases, with 11 bases remaining between them. The CDR3 contains 14 residues. The germline V gene encodes CDR1 LNHDA and CDR2 SQIVND (reference sequence). Written as DNA, the CDR3 is TGTGCCAGTAGTTTTGCGGGGATCACAGATACGCAGTATTTT. Translated: CASSFAGITDTQYF.

The CDR3 sequence: CASSQGWAATSNEQFF. Here the CDR3 DNA reads TGCGCCAGCAGCCAAGGGTGGGCAGCCACCTCTAATGAGCAGTTCTTC. The J gene is TRBJ2-1, the V gene TRBV4-1, with no clear D. Trimming took 1 base from V and 7 from J, leaving 17 bases between them. Germline V CDR1 and CDR2: MGHRA, YSYEKL. This CDR3 is 16 amino acids long.

V usage is TRBV28 and J usage is TRBJ2-2, with a tentative D call TRBD1 (5 bases). CDR1 is MDHEN and CDR2 is SYDVKM in the germline V gene. The CDR3 is 14 amino acids. Trimming removed 6 bases at V and 10 bases at J, with 18 bases between. CDR3 residues: CASSGGASRSELFF. The CDR3 DNA reads as TGTGCCAGCAGCGGTGGGGCCTCCCGGTCGGAGCTGTTTTTT.

This clone was picked up one time. As DNA, the CDR3 is TGTGCCAGCAGTGAAGCGCTTCAACTAGCGGGAGGGGCGGAGACCCAGTACTTC. Translated: CASSEALQLAGGAETQYF. V and J are TRBV6-1 and TRBJ2-5; 13 nucleotides align to TRBD2. This CDR3 contains 18 residues. Trimming cost V 0 bases and J 5 bases; bases outside gene matches: 9. Per germline, CDR1 MNHNS and CDR2 SASEGT.

The genes are TRBV6-1 and TRBJ2-7, with a possible D match to TRBD1 (5 bases). This CDR3 contains 12 residues. The ends were cut back, 3 bases at V and 2 bases at J, with 5 bases in the middle. The V gene's germline CDR1 is MNHNS and CDR2 SASEGT. CDR3 sequence (DNA): TGTGCCAGCAGTGACAGGGCCTACGAGCAGTACTTC. Protein: CASSDRAYEQYF.

This sequence joins TRBV7-9 and TRBJ2-7; possible D gene TRBD2, 6 bases. The germline V gene has CDR1 SEHNR and CDR2 FQNEAQ (reference sequence). This CDR3 region has 13 residues. V was shortened by 4 bases and J by 4 bases, with 11 bases between the two germline ends. CDR3 loop: CASSSGLPYEQYF. CDR3 DNA sequence: TGTGCCAGCAGCTCGGGACTCCCTTACGAGCAGTACTTC.

The count of this clone is one. For the CDR3, the DNA is TGTGCCAGCAAGTTGGGGGACCGAAACACCGGGGAGCTGTTTTTT. This gives the protein CASKLGDRNTGELFF. This chain uses TRBV28 with TRBJ2-2; D might be TRBD1 or TRBD2, each matching 5 bases. Germline CDR1 and CDR2: MDHEN and SYDVKM. The CDR3 covers 15 residues. Trimming removed 7 bases at V and 2 bases at J, with 14 bases between. Combining the CDR3 with reference TRBV28 and TRBJ2-2 gives the whole variable domain DVKVTQSSRYLVKRTGEKVFLECVQDMDHENMFWYRQDPGLGLRLIYFSYDVKMKEKGDIPEGYSVSREKKERFSLILESASTNQTSMYLCASKLGDRNTGELFFGEGSRLTVL.

The V and J genes are TRBV18 and TRBJ2-5; TRBD1 agrees at 9 bases. Trimming cost V 5 bases and J 4 bases; bases outside gene matches: 5. This CDR3 has 14 amino acids. CDR1 KGHSH and CDR2 LQKENI come from the germline V gene. CDR3 in DNA: TGTGCCAGCTCATCTCAGACAGGGGGAGAGACCCAGTACTTC. Translation gives CASSSQTGGETQYF.

This clone was recorded a few times. The V call is TRBV6-4, the J call TRBJ2-7, with 9 bases matching TRBD2. V shed 9 bases and J 6 bases; nucleotides not matched to a gene: 12. The CDR3 sequence is 14 residues long. Germline lookup yields CDR1 MRHNA and CDR2 SNTAGT. In DNA, the CDR3 is TGTGCCAGGGTCCCGCGTAGCGGGAGTGGCGAGCAGTACTTC. Protein: CARVPRSGSGEQYF.

The V gene is TRBV5-4, the J gene TRBJ2-5; D call uncertain. Trimming took off 2 bases at V and 5 bases at J, with 10 bases between the two ends. CDR1 is SGHNT and CDR2 is YYREEE in the germline V gene (reference sequence). The CDR3 runs 13 residues. The CDR3 bases are TGTGCCAGCAGCTTCGGCACCAGGGAGACCCAGTACTTC. This translates into CASSFGTRETQYF.

The chain employs TRBV7-2 and TRBJ2-7; no definite D call. This CDR3 is built from 15 residues. Trimming stripped 2 bases from V and 3 bases from J, with 14 bases between. The germline CDR1 and CDR2 sequences are SGHTA and FQGNSA. As DNA, the CDR3 is TGTGCCAGCAGCTTATGGGGAAGGGTCGGCTACGAGCAGTACTTC. Its protein product is CASSLWGRVGYEQYF.

This chain connects TRBV4-3 to TRBJ2-2; 7 bases line up with TRBD1. Trimming removed 2 bases from V and 0 bases from J; junction bases left unmatched: 6. This CDR3 has 17 amino acids. The V gene's germline CDR1 is LGHNA and CDR2 YSLEER. The CDR3 DNA sequence: TGCGCCAGCAGCCAACTCCTAACAGGGGCGAACACCGGGGAGCTGTTTTTT. Encoded protein: CASSQLLTGANTGELFF.

The V call is TRBV6-5, the J call TRBJ1-1; the D is unclear. Between the trimmed V and J ends, which lost 6 bases and 2 bases, there was a span of 10 bases. The length of the CDR3 is 13 residues. Germline V gene data show CDR1 as MNHEY and CDR2 as SVGAGI. The CDR3 spells CASRQTGNTEAFF. Written as DNA, the CDR3 is TGTGCCAGCAGACAGACGGGTAACACTGAAGCTTTCTTT.

V is TRBV9 and J is TRBJ1-3; no definite D call. CDR3 size: 14 residues. V was clipped by 3 bases and J by 4 bases, with 11 bases between them. Per germline, CDR1 SGDLS and CDR2 YYNGEE. In DNA, the CDR3 is TGTGCCAGCAGCGCCCGAGAGGGCGGAAACACCATATATTTT. As protein: CASSAREGGNTIYF.

This clone qualifies as medium-sized. Other DNA sequences of this sample code for an identical CDR3. In DNA form, the CDR3 reads TGTGCCAGTAGTATCTGGACAGGGGACCAGCCCCAGCATTTT. As protein: CASSIWTGDQPQHF. This chain links TRBV19 with TRBJ1-5, with 9 bases identical to TRBD1. The CDR3 contains 14 residues. V lost 3 bases and J lost 7; bases outside the gene matches: 4. The germline gives CDR1 LNHDA, CDR2 SQIVND (reference sequence).

The rearrangement links TRBV9 to TRBJ2-3, with unresolved D. V lost 0 bases, J lost 6 bases, and 11 bases lay in between. The germline CDR1 and CDR2 sequences are SGDLS and YYNGEE. This CDR3 region has 14 residues. CDR3 loop: CASSVDGRSDTQYF. The CDR3 coding sequence is TGTGCCAGCAGCGTAGATGGTCGATCGGATACGCAGTATTTT.

This clone has just one count. The chain recombines TRBV5-6 with TRBJ1-4; D is undetermined. The CDR3 runs 15 residues. The germline V and J ends were trimmed by 0 bases and 7 bases, with 13 bases remaining between them. Germline loops: CDR1 SGHDT, CDR2 YYEEEE. Written as DNA, the CDR3 is TGTGCCAGCAGCTTGGCCAGAAAAAATAGTGAAAAACTGTTTTTT. Translated: CASSLARKNSEKLFF.

The chain recombines TRBV3-1 (or the pseudogene TRBV3-2) with TRBJ2-7; no firm D call. The CDR3 is 13 amino acids. Trimming took 2 bases from V and 3 from J, leaving 8 bases between them. The germline gives CDR1 LGHDT, CDR2 YNNKEL (reference sequence). The CDR3 sequence: CASSQSDIYEQYF. In nucleotides, the CDR3 is TGTGCCAGCAGCCAATCAGATATCTACGAGCAGTACTTC.

The chain employs TRBV21-1 and TRBJ2-7; the table's D call TRBD2 went unverified against the DNA. TRBV21-1 is a known pseudogene. The CDR3 runs to 13 residues. In DNA, the CDR3 is TGTGCCAGCGGTTCGGGGGGGCCCCTCGAGCAGTACTTC. It specifies CASGSGGPLEQYF.

This clone has only one observation. J is TRBJ1-6 and V is TRBV3-1 (or the pseudogene TRBV3-2), with a weak D call TRBD1 (5 bases). There are 16 residues in the CDR3. Trimming left V 0 bases short and J 7 bases short, with 13 bases between. Germline CDR1 LGHDT, CDR2 YNNKEL (reference sequence). The CDR3 DNA is TGTGCCAGCAGCCAAGATCTGGTACAGGAAAATTCACCCCTCCACTTT. The encoded protein is CASSQDLVQENSPLHF.

V gene TRBV7-2 combines with J gene TRBJ1-5, with a tentative D call TRBD1 (6 bases). CDR3 size: 13 residues. V gave up 3 bases and J gave up 4 bases, with 7 bases separating them. Germline CDR1 is SGHTA and CDR2 is FQGNSA. CDR3 protein: CASSFTGNQPQHF. CDR3 bases: TGTGCCAGCAGCTTTACAGGGAATCAGCCCCAGCATTTT.